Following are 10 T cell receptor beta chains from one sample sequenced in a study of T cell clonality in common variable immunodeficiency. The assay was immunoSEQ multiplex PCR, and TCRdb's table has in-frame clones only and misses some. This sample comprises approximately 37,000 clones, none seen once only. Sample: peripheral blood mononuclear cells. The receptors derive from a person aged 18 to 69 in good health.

The CDR3 DNA, read in part, is TGTGCCAGCAGTTTGAACAGTCAAGAGACC. Translating it yields CASSLNSQET. The whole CDR3 protein is CASSLNSQETQYF. This rearrangement joins TRBV27 to TRBJ2-5; D is undetermined. The read terminates 3 residues ahead of where the CDR3 ends, so the germline J gene completes it. The CDR3 sequence is 13 residues long. V was clipped by 3 bases and J by 2 bases, with 7 bases between them. Germline V gene data show CDR1 as MNHEY and CDR2 as SMNVEV (reference sequence).

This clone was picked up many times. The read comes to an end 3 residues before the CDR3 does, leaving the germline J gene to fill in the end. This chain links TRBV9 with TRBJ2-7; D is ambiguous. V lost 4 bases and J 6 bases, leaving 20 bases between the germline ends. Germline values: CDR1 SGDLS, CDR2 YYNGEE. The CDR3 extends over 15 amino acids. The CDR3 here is CASSPPLNSLSEQYF. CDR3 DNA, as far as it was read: TGTGCCAGCAGCCCCCCCTTGAACTCTCTATCCGAG.

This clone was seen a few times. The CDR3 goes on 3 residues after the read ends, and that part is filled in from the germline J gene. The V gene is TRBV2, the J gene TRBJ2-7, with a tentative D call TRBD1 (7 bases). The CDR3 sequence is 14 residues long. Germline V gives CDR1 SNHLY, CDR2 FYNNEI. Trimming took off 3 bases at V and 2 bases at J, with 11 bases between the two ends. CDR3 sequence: CASSEEGAPYEQYF. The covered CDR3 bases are TGTGCCAGCAGTGAGGAGGGGGCGCCCTACGAG.

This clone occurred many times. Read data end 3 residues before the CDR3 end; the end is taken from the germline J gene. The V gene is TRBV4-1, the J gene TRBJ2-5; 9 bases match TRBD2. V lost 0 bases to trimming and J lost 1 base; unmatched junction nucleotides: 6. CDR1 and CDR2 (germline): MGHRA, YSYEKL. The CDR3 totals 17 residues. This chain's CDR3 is CASSQDRLAGIQETQYF. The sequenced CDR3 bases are TGCGCCAGCAGCCAAGATCGCCTAGCGGGGATCCAAGAGACC.

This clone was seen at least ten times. This chain's CDR3 is CACGERGGSTDTQYF. Incomplete CDR3 DNA: TGTGCTTGCGGGGAGCGGGGGGGAAGCACAGATACG. The chain couples TRBV12-5 to TRBJ2-3, with 10 nucleotides matching TRBD2. The DNA ends 3 residues before the CDR3 does, and the rest of the CDR3 is filled in from the germline J gene. CDR1 is LGHNT, CDR2 FRNRAP, per germline. The CDR3 spans 15 residues. Unmatched junction bases numbered 8, after V lost 11 bases and J lost 0 bases. The entire variable domain, with the rest obtained from reference TRBV12-5 and TRBJ2-3, is as follows: DARVTQTPRHKVTEMGQEVTMRCQPILGHNTVFWYRQTMMQGLELLAYFRNRAPLDDSGMPKDRFSAEMPDATLATLKIQPSEPRDSAVYFCACGERGGSTDTQYFGPGTRLTVL.

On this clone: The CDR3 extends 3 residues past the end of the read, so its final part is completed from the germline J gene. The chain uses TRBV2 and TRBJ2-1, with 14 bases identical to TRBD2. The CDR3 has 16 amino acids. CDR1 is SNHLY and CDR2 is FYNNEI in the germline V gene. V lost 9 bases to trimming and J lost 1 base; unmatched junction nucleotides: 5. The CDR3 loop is CASWTSGGTSYNEQFF. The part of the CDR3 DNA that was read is TGTGCCAGTTGGACTAGCGGGGGGACATCCTACAATGAG.

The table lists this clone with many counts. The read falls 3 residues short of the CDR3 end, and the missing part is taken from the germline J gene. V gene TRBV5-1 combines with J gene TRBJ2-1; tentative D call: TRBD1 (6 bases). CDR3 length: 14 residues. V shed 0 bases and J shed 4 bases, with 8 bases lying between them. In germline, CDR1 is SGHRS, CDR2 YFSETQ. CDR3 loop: CASSLVQGYNEQFF. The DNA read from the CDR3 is TGCGCCAGCAGCTTGGTCCAGGGGTACAATGAG. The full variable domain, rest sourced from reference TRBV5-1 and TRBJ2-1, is KAGVTQTPRYLIKTRGQQVTLSCSPISGHRSVSWYQQTPGQGLQFLFEYFSETQRNKGNFPGRFSGRQFSNSRSEMNVSTLELGDSALYLCASSLVQGYNEQFFGPGTRLTVL.

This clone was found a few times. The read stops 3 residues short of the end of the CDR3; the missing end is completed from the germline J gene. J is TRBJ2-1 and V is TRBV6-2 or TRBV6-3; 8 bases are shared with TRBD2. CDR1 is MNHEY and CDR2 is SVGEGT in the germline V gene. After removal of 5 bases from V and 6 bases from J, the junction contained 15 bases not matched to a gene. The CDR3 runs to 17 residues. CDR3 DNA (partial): TGTGCCAGCAGTCCGTTTAGCGGGGCCGCCCTTGGCAATGAG. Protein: CASSPFSGAALGNE. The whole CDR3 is CASSPFSGAALGNEQFF.

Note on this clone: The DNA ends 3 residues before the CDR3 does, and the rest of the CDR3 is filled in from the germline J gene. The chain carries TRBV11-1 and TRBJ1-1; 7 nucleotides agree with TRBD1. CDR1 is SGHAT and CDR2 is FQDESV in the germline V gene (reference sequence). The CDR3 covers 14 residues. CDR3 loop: CASSGLTGKRKAFF. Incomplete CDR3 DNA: TGTGCCAGCAGCGGTCTGACAGGGAAGCGTAAA.

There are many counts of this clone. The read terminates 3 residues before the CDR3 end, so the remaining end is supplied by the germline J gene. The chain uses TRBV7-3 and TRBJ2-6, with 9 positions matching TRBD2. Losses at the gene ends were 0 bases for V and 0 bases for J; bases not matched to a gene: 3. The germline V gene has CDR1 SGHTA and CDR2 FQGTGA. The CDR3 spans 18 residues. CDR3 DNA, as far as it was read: TGTGCCAGCAGCTTAACCAGCGGGGGGCTCTCTGGGGCCAACGTC. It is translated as CASSLTSGGLSGANV. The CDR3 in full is CASSLTSGGLSGANVLTF.